Each of the 7 T cell receptor beta chains below was sequenced from the same sample in a study of T cell responses to AZD1222 COVID-19 vaccine. Here immunoSEQ multiplex PCR was the method, and the copy in TCRdb shows in-frame clones only, minus some. The sample has about 150,000 clones; 90% are singletons. Material: peripheral blood, obtained on day 0 of AZD1222 vaccination. These receptors all come from an adult in good health.

The chain joins TRBV27 to TRBJ2-7, with 10 bases matching TRBD2. Germline CDR1 and CDR2: MNHEY and SMNVEV (reference sequence). The CDR3 spans 14 residues. Losses at the gene ends were 5 bases for V and 2 bases for J; bases not matched to a gene: 3. CDR3 nucleotides: TGTGCCAGCAGTATCACTAGCGGGGCCTACGAGCAGTACTTC. The encoded protein is CASSITSGAYEQYF.

The CDR3 loop is CASSLEGTGGLGEQYF. DNA of the CDR3: TGCGCCAGCAGTCTTGAGGGGACAGGGGGTCTCGGCGAGCAGTACTTC. The chain links TRBV4-1 to TRBJ2-7; TRBD1 matches 11 bases. Germline trimming cut 6 bases from V and 6 bases from J; bases unmatched to any gene: 13. This CDR3 has 16 amino acids. The germline V gene has CDR1 MGHRA and CDR2 YSYEKL.

The V and J genes are TRBV14 and TRBJ1-1; D may be TRBD1 (5 bases). This CDR3 is built from 18 residues. Trimming pared 3 bases from V and 3 bases from J, leaving 23 bases between. The germline V gene encodes CDR1 SGHDN and CDR2 FVKESK. The CDR3, as DNA: TGTGCCAGCAGCCAGTCGAAGGGGTTCCTCACCCCCTACACTGAAGCTTTCTTT. It encodes CASSQSKGFLTPYTEAFF.

V usage is TRBV12-3 or TRBV12-4 and J usage is TRBJ2-1; D not resolved. The CDR3 sequence is 13 residues long. The V end was cut by 3 bases, the J end by 1 base, with 4 bases between. The CDR3 DNA reads TGTGCCAGCAGTTTTGGGTCCTACAATGAGCAGTTCTTC. Protein sequence: CASSFGSYNEQFF.

The chain recombines TRBV7-8 with TRBJ1-1; unclear D gene. Germline V lookup: CDR1 SGHVS, CDR2 FQNEAQ. The CDR3 totals 13 residues. V gave up 2 bases and J gave up 4 bases, with 8 bases separating them. The DNA of the CDR3 is TGTGCCAGCAGCTTAAGCGGAGGCACTGAAGCTTTCTTT. This sequence encodes CASSLSGGTEAFF.

The CDR3 nucleotides are TGCGCCAGCAGCGTGACAGTCTCCTACGAGCAGTACTTC. Residues: CASSVTVSYEQYF. This chain uses TRBV5-1 with TRBJ2-7; the D gene is possibly TRBD1 (5 bases). There are 13 residues in the CDR3. Trimming removed 4 bases at V and 0 bases at J, with 8 bases between. Germline V gene sequence: CDR1 SGHRS, CDR2 YFSETQ.

This chain links TRBV15 with TRBJ1-1; D uncertain. The germline V gene has CDR1 LNHNV and CDR2 YYDKDF (reference sequence). CDR3 length equals 15 residues. With 1 base removed from V and 0 bases from J, the gap between germline ends came to 9 bases. This chain's CDR3 is CATSRVEKLNTEAFF. In DNA form, the CDR3 reads TGTGCCACCAGCAGAGTCGAGAAGTTGAACACTGAAGCTTTCTTT. Supplemented by reference TRBV15 and TRBJ1-1, the full variable domain reads DAMVIQNPRYQVTQFGKPVTLSCSQTLNHNVMYWYQQKSSQAPKLLFHYYDKDFNNEADTPDNFQSRRPNTSFCFLDIRSPGLGDTAMYLCATSRVEKLNTEAFFGQGTRLTVV.